One sample yielded the 14 T cell receptor beta chains listed below, sequenced in a study of blood T cell repertoires in COVID-19. TCRdb's copy holds only in-frame clones and misses some; the assay was immunoSEQ multiplex PCR. The sample records around 170,000 clones, about 83% being singletons. Input material: PBMCs or T cells enriched from blood (not recorded which). Every receptor here comes from a woman between 25 and 40 years old who had recovered from COVID-19.

The chain recombines TRBV7-6 with TRBJ2-7, with TRBD2 matching over 8 bases. This CDR3 has 15 amino acids. In germline, CDR1 is SGHVS, CDR2 FNYEAQ. V shed 1 base and J 3 bases; nucleotides not matched to a gene: 5. CDR3 residues: CASSLGTSFIYEQYF. The CDR3, as DNA: TGTGCCAGCAGCTTAGGGACTAGCTTTATCTACGAGCAGTACTTC.

The gene calls are TRBV28 and TRBJ1-5; weak D call: TRBD1 (5 bases). The V end lost 2 bases, the J end lost 5 bases, and 10 bases lay between the germline ends. Germline V gene data show CDR1 as MDHEN and CDR2 as SYDVKM. The CDR3 runs to 14 residues. The CDR3 nucleotides read TGTGCCAGCAGTTTAGGTCCAGGGCATCAGCCCCAGCATTTT. This translates into CASSLGPGHQPQHF.

The chain carries TRBV10-1 and TRBJ2-1, with 10 bases matching TRBD2. CDR1 and CDR2 (germline): WNHNN, SYGVQD (reference sequence). The CDR3 consists of 17 residues. V shed 3 bases and J 8 bases; nucleotides not matched to a gene: 13. CDR3: CASSDPLASGSNYEQFF. The CDR3 nucleotides are TGCGCCAGCAGTGACCCCCTGGCTAGCGGGAGTAACTATGAGCAGTTCTTC.

The chain couples TRBV29-1 to TRBJ2-6; TRBD2 aligns across 13 bases. The CDR3 consists of 16 residues. Germline CDR1 is SQVTM and CDR2 is ANQGSEA. Trimming took 7 bases from V and 4 from J; bases not matched to a gene: 7. CDR3 DNA: TGCAGCGCCATACTAGCGGGAGGGATGGGGGCCAACGTCCTGACTTTC. Encoded protein: CSAILAGGMGANVLTF.

The CDR3 DNA follows: TGTGCCAGCAGTGAACCCTACGAAGCCTACGAGCAGTACTTC. It specifies CASSEPYEAYEQYF. The chain couples TRBV6-1 to TRBJ2-7; no definite D call. With 2 bases removed from V and 2 bases from J, the gap between germline ends came to 10 bases. CDR3 size: 14 residues. Germline CDR1 and CDR2: MNHNS and SASEGT.

The chain uses TRBV28 and TRBJ1-3, with 7 bases lining up with TRBD1. V shed 8 bases and J 2 bases; nucleotides not matched to a gene: 3. Germline V lookup: CDR1 MDHEN, CDR2 SYDVKM. The CDR3 has 13 residues. The CDR3 nucleotides read TGTGCCAGCTTGACAGGGACTGGAAACACCATATATTTT. As protein: CASLTGTGNTIYF.

This rearrangement joins TRBV19 to TRBJ1-5; 7 bases are a match to TRBD1. The germline CDR1 and CDR2 sequences are LNHDA and SQIVND (reference sequence). V was pared by 1 base and J by 5 bases, with 8 bases of the junction left unmatched. CDR3 length equals 16 residues. The CDR3 region is CASSIARQGVDQPQHF. CDR3 nucleotide sequence: TGTGCCAGTAGTATAGCCAGGCAGGGGGTGGATCAGCCCCAGCATTTT.

The chain recombines TRBV24-1 with TRBJ2-2, with D possibly being TRBD1 (5 bases). The CDR3 is made up of 17 amino acids. In germline, CDR1 is KGHDR, CDR2 SFDVKD. V shed 1 base and J shed 4 bases, with 15 bases lying between them. The CDR3 coding sequence is TGTGCCACCAGTGATTTAGGACACGGGCAGTCCACCGGGGAGCTGTTTTTT. It yields the protein CATSDLGHGQSTGELFF.

The CDR3: CASSRDRGRQSQYF. The CDR3 DNA reads as TGTGCCAGCAGCCGGGACAGGGGGCGTCAGTCCCAGTACTTC. V gene TRBV28 combines with J gene TRBJ2-5; TRBD1 matches 12 bases. This CDR3 is built from 14 residues. Germline V CDR1 and CDR2: MDHEN, SYDVKM. Trimming took 6 bases from V and 9 from J; bases not matched to a gene: 8. The complete variable domain, with remaining parts taken from reference TRBV28 and TRBJ2-5, reads DVKVTQSSRYLVKRTGEKVFLECVQDMDHENMFWYRQDPGLGLRLIYFSYDVKMKEKGDIPEGYSVSREKKERFSLILESASTNQTSMYLCASSRDRGRQSQYFGPGTRLLVL.

The V and J genes are TRBV4-1 and TRBJ1-1; a weak D match, TRBD1 (5 bases). V was cut by 4 bases and J by 1 base, with 13 bases left in between. In germline, CDR1 is MGHRA, CDR2 YSYEKL. The CDR3 runs to 15 residues. CDR3 sequence (DNA): TGCGCCAGCAGCCCGCTAACGACAGCGAACACTGAAGCTTTCTTT. Translation: CASSPLTTANTEAFF.

The rearrangement links TRBV4-2 to TRBJ2-7, with D possibly being TRBD2 (5 bases). V was shortened by 1 base and J by 7 bases, with 11 bases between the two germline ends. CDR1 is LGHNA and CDR2 is YNFKEQ in the germline V gene. This CDR3 is built from 13 residues. The chain's CDR3 is CASSQGVGGEQYF. The CDR3 DNA reads as TGTGCCAGCAGCCAAGGAGTAGGCGGGGAGCAGTACTTC.

The rearrangement uses TRBV6-5 and TRBJ2-2, with D possibly matching TRBD2 (6 bases). The CDR3 is made up of 16 amino acids. Trimming took 0 bases from V and 7 from J, leaving 15 bases between them. Germline lookup yields CDR1 MNHEY and CDR2 SVGAGI. CDR3 protein: CASSYSRGMSGGELFF. In nucleotides, the CDR3 is TGTGCCAGCAGTTACTCTCGGGGGATGAGTGGCGGGGAGCTGTTTTTT.

The chain has TRBV27 and TRBJ2-7, with 8 bases fitting TRBD1. Germline values: CDR1 MNHEY, CDR2 SMNVEV (reference sequence). The CDR3 spans 15 residues. The trim removed 3 bases at V and 2 bases at J, leaving 6 bases unmatched. CDR3 bases: TGTGCCAGCAGTTTTGGGACAGGACCTACCTACGAGCAGTACTTC. Its translation is CASSFGTGPTYEQYF.

The rearrangement uses TRBV25-1 and TRBJ1-6; 7 bases agree with TRBD1. CDR1 is MGHDK and CDR2 is SYGVNS in the germline V gene. The CDR3 totals 14 residues. Trimming cost V 5 bases and J 8 bases; bases outside gene matches: 6. Here the CDR3 reads CASSPGQNHSPLHF. The CDR3 nucleotides read TGTGCCAGCAGTCCGGGACAGAACCATTCACCCCTCCACTTT.